A single sample gave rise to the 23 T cell receptor beta chains below, sequenced in a study of human T cells and chemical hapten exposure. The time point: pre-sensitization, week 0. Described treatment: therapeutic diphenylcyclopropenone sensitization with weekly scalp DPC. TCRdb ran MiXCR on the RACE reads and lists one entry per CDR3 protein. The sample holds under 400,000 distinct CDR3 sequences, roughly 4.6% seen once. Material: whole blood, obtained in connection with sensitization to the hapten diphenylcyclopropenone (DPC). Receptors originate from a woman aged 45-59 years with alopecia areata. Some clones in this sample may be carry-over from other donors' samples.

Comment on this clonotype: A much more abundant neighbour one base away suggests this may be a read error. The CDR3 protein is CASSPTGQKMASLYF. For the CDR3, the DNA is TGTGCCAGCAGCCCGACGGGACAGAAAATGGCGTCCCTCTACTTT. The chain couples TRBV7-9 to TRBJ1-6; 7 positions match TRBD1. CDR3 length: 15 residues. The germline CDR1 and CDR2 sequences are SEHNR and FQNEAQ (reference sequence). The entire variable domain, with the rest obtained from reference TRBV7-9 and TRBJ1-6, is as follows: DTGVSQNPRHKITKRGQNVTFRCDPISEHNRLYWYRQTLGQGPEFLTYFQNEAQLEKSRLLSDRFSAERPKGSFSTLEIQRTEQGDSAMYLCASSPTGQKMASLYFGNGTRLTVT.

CDR3 nucleotide sequence: TGTGCCAGCACCCTACAAGCGAACACTGAAGCTTTCTTT. Amino acids: CASTLQANTEAFF. V usage is TRBV12-3 or TRBV12-4 and J usage is TRBJ1-1; D remains ambiguous. The V end lost 7 bases, the J end lost 1 base, and 10 bases lay between the germline ends. This CDR3 is 13 amino acids long.

This clonotype appeared many times. The gene calls are TRBV20-1 and TRBJ2-4, with 16 bases that match TRBD2. The CDR3 length is 16 residues. V shed 6 bases, J shed 3 bases, and the junction held 5 bases outside the gene matches. The V gene's germline CDR1 is DFQATT and CDR2 SNEGSKA (reference sequence). The CDR3 here is CSALGTSGRGKNIQYF. CDR3 coding DNA: TGCAGTGCACTTGGGACTAGCGGGAGGGGCAAAAACATTCAGTACTTC.

This clonotype was recorded a few times. The chain is built from TRBV20-1 and TRBJ1-5, with D possibly matching TRBD1 (6 bases). CDR1 and CDR2 (germline): DFQATT, SNEGSKA (reference sequence). The CDR3 runs 16 residues. Trimming took 3 bases from V and 0 from J, leaving 15 bases between them. The DNA for the CDR3 is TGCAGTGCTAGCGTGGGGGCGGCGTATAGCAATCAGCCCCAGCATTTT. Protein product: CSASVGAAYSNQPQHF.

This clonotype was detected ten times or more. The chain recombines TRBV24-1 with TRBJ2-3, with D unresolved. Trimming left V 7 bases short and J 10 bases short, with 14 bases between. Germline V gives CDR1 KGHDR, CDR2 SFDVKD. The CDR3 sequence is 12 residues long. CDR3 protein: CATRGPSGAQYF. The CDR3 DNA sequence: TGTGCCACCAGGGGCCCTTCTGGGGCGCAGTATTTT.

Ten or more counts support this clonotype. The chain recombines TRBV27 with TRBJ1-6, with D unclear. The V gene lost 3 bases and the J gene lost 6 bases, with 3 bases spanning the gap. This CDR3 comprises 12 residues. The V gene's germline CDR1 is MNHEY and CDR2 SMNVEV (reference sequence). CDR3 protein: CASSFLNSPLHF. The CDR3 coding sequence is TGTGCCAGCAGTTTCCTTAATTCACCCCTCCACTTT.

This rearrangement joins TRBV25-1 to TRBJ2-4, with D perhaps TRBD2 (5 bases). The germline CDR1 and CDR2 sequences are MGHDK and SYGVNS. V was pared by 1 base and J by 0 bases, with 7 bases between. The CDR3 consists of 15 residues. The CDR3 nucleotides read TGTGCCAGCAGTGAATCAGGACTAGCCAAAAACATTCAGTACTTC. Residues: CASSESGLAKNIQYF.

This clonotype was detected many times. The chain has TRBV7-9 and TRBJ2-1; 7 nucleotides line up with TRBD2. The CDR3 consists of 16 residues. Germline V gene lookup returns CDR1 SEHNR and CDR2 FQNEAQ (reference sequence). V lost 4 bases and J lost 4; bases outside the gene matches: 10. CDR3 DNA: TGTGCCAGCAGCTCCTTGGCGGGAGTAGCGTACAATGAGCAGTTCTTC. This translates into CASSSLAGVAYNEQFF. Using reference TRBV7-9 and TRBJ2-1 for the parts outside the CDR3, the full variable domain is DTGVSQNPRHKITKRGQNVTFRCDPISEHNRLYWYRQTLGQGPEFLTYFQNEAQLEKSRLLSDRFSAERPKGSFSTLEIQRTEQGDSAMYLCASSSLAGVAYNEQFFGPGTRLTVL.

Of note for this clonotype: This sequence may be a read error, since a much larger clone differs from it by one base. The rearrangement joins TRBV10-2 to TRBJ2-1; D unclear. Germline V CDR1 and CDR2: WSHSY, SAAADI. There are 12 residues in the CDR3. The CDR3 nucleotides read TGCCCCAGCAGTTCTCCCCCGAATGAGCAGTTCTTC. Amino acid sequence: CPSSSPPNEQFF.

Ten or more counts support this clonotype. The chain joins TRBV29-1 to TRBJ2-3; maybe TRBD2 (6 bases). This CDR3 has 13 residues. CDR1 is SQVTM, CDR2 ANQGSEA, per germline. Deletions cut 7 bases from V and 0 bases from J, with 11 bases between. DNA of the CDR3: TGCAGCGGGAGTGCGGGGAGCACAGATACGCAGTATTTT. Translation gives CSGSAGSTDTQYF.

This clonotype was counted only a few times. The gene calls are TRBV6-6 and TRBJ2-1; 11 bases line up with TRBD1. This CDR3 is built from 13 residues. J lost 6 bases, V lost 10 bases, and 5 bases had no gene match. Germline CDR1 is MNHNY and CDR2 is SVGAGI (reference sequence). The CDR3 spells CATTDRGRNEQFF. In DNA form, the CDR3 reads TGTGCCACGACGGACAGGGGGCGCAATGAGCAGTTCTTC.

In this sample, this clonotype turned up a few times. The chain recombines TRBV3-1 with TRBJ2-2; no definite D call. Trimming shortened V by 0 bases and J by 5 bases, and 1 base separated the two germline ends. This CDR3 has 12 amino acids. Looked up from germline, CDR1 is LGHDT and CDR2 is YNNKEL (reference sequence). The CDR3 protein is CASSQETGELFF. For the CDR3, the DNA is TGTGCCAGCAGCCAAGAAACCGGGGAGCTGTTTTTT.

This clonotype was counted at least ten times. The CDR3 DNA is TGCGCCAGCAGCTTGGGACAGGGAGGTACAGATACGCAGTATTTT. Amino acids: CASSLGQGGTDTQYF. V usage is TRBV5-1 and J usage is TRBJ2-3; weak D call: TRBD1 (7 bases). V dropped 0 bases and J dropped 3 bases, with 11 bases sitting between them. This CDR3 contains 15 residues. Germline V gives CDR1 SGHRS, CDR2 YFSETQ.

This clonotype was counted between two and nine times. The chain recombines TRBV20-1 with TRBJ1-1; D is unclear. This CDR3 has 12 amino acids. The V gene's germline CDR1 is DFQATT and CDR2 SNEGSKA (reference sequence). V was trimmed by 3 bases and J by 0 bases, leaving 5 bases between them. Written as DNA, the CDR3 is TGCAGTGCTAGCGCAGTGAACACTGAAGCTTTCTTT. It yields the protein CSASAVNTEAFF.

This clonotype turned up a few times. The rearrangement joins TRBV10-2 to TRBJ2-3; 10 bases fit TRBD1. J gave up 3 bases and V 3 bases, and 3 bases lay outside the gene matches. The V gene's germline CDR1 is WSHSY and CDR2 SAAADI. This CDR3 has 15 residues. The CDR3 nucleotides are TGCGCCAGCAGTGAAGGACAGGGGGTGACAGATACGCAGTATTTT. This codes for CASSEGQGVTDTQYF.

This clonotype was observed many times. The chain links TRBV27 to TRBJ2-7; tentatively, D is TRBD1 or TRBD2 (7 bases each). Trimming removed 5 bases from V and 0 bases from J, with 20 bases in between. The CDR3 has 17 residues. CDR1 and CDR2 from the germline V gene are MNHEY and SMNVEV (reference sequence). Written as DNA, the CDR3 is TGTGCCAGCAGTAACAGCAACAGGGGACTAACCTCCTACGAGCAGTACTTC. Amino acid sequence: CASSNSNRGLTSYEQYF.

The chain uses TRBV28 and TRBJ2-2; D is possibly TRBD2 (6 bases). This CDR3 comprises 13 residues. CDR1 and CDR2 (germline): MDHEN, SYDVKM. V was trimmed by 8 bases and J by 6 bases, leaving 13 bases between them. Here the CDR3 DNA reads TGTGCCAGCCTGCGCAGGGAGGCCGGGGAGCTGTTTTTT. It is translated as CASLRREAGELFF. The full variable domain, with the rest looked up from reference TRBV28 and TRBJ2-2, is DVKVTQSSRYLVKRTGEKVFLECVQDMDHENMFWYRQDPGLGLRLIYFSYDVKMKEKGDIPEGYSVSREKKERFSLILESASTNQTSMYLCASLRREAGELFFGEGSRLTVL.

This clonotype was counted only a few times. The genes are TRBV9 and TRBJ2-3; possible D gene TRBD2, 6 bases. Germline V CDR1 and CDR2: SGDLS, YYNGEE. This CDR3 comprises 15 residues. V lost 6 bases, J lost 2 bases, and 16 bases lay in between. CDR3 region: CASTLDYSPTDTQYF. CDR3 nucleotide sequence: TGTGCCAGCACCCTGGACTACTCGCCCACAGATACGCAGTATTTT.

The chain couples TRBV29-1 to TRBJ2-5; perhaps TRBD1 as D (5 bases). The CDR3 loop spans 13 amino acids. The V gene lost 6 bases and the J gene lost 5 bases, with 16 bases spanning the gap. Germline assignment: CDR1 SQVTM and CDR2 ANQGSEA. The CDR3 region is CSVPGRSWETQYF. The CDR3 bases are TGCAGCGTGCCAGGGCGGAGTTGGGAGACCCAGTACTTC.

The chain links TRBV7-2 to TRBJ1-4, with TRBD1 as a possible D gene (6 bases). There are 14 residues in the CDR3. Between the trimmed V and J ends, which lost 5 bases and 8 bases, there was a span of 15 bases. CDR1 is SGHTA and CDR2 is FQGNSA in the germline V gene. The CDR3 spells CASSPNGGREKLFF. CDR3 sequence (DNA): TGTGCCAGCAGCCCCAACGGGGGGCGCGAAAAACTGTTTTTT.

This clonotype was seen at least ten times. V and J are TRBV20-1 and TRBJ2-6, with TRBD1 matching 7 bases. J gave up 4 bases and V 6 bases, and 6 bases lay outside the gene matches. The CDR3 consists of 14 residues. The V gene's germline CDR1 is DFQATT and CDR2 SNEGSKA (reference sequence). The CDR3 region has the DNA TGCAGTGCCAGACAGGGTCGGGGGGCCAACGTCCTGACTTTC. Amino acids: CSARQGRGANVLTF.

The table lists this clonotype with many counts. The V and J genes are TRBV7-6 and TRBJ2-2; D is possibly TRBD2 (5 bases). CDR3 length: 16 residues. Germline CDR1 is SGHVS and CDR2 is FNYEAQ. Trimming removed 0 bases from V and 2 bases from J, with 10 bases in between. The CDR3 DNA is TGTGCCAGCAGCTTAGCCGTTGGGAGAAACACCGGGGAGCTGTTTTTT. It translates to CASSLAVGRNTGELFF.

The CDR3 nucleotides are TGTGCCAGCAGCCCCCGTAGGAGTGACCTCATCCAGCCCCAGCATTTT. Translating it yields CASSPRRSDLIQPQHF. The chain couples TRBV7-2 to TRBJ1-5, with D unresolved. The CDR3 covers 16 residues. Germline V lookup: CDR1 SGHTA, CDR2 FQGNSA. The V gene lost 5 bases and the J gene lost 7 bases, with 21 bases spanning the gap.